This TCR beta chain originates from a study of blood T cell repertoires in COVID-19. Study details: Samples taken during acute and convalescent COVID-19 were collected in the United States, Italy and Spain. PBMCs, B-cell-depleted T cells, or T cells provided the cDNA or gDNA that made up the material.

The CDR3 runs to 16 residues. From germline, CDR1 is LNHDA and CDR2 SQIVND (reference sequence). The trim removed 6 bases at V and 0 bases at J, leaving 8 bases unmatched. Cohort allocation depended upon clinical history that participants reported. Assay used: immunoSEQ multiplex PCR; TCRdb lists only in-frame clones, some missing. The table has approximately 290,000 clones, 70% to 90% seen once. The rearrangement uses TRBV19 and TRBJ2-1; 7 positions agree with TRBD2. The source material was PBMCs or T cells enriched from blood (not recorded which). The source is a woman younger than 45 who had recovered from COVID-19. The CDR3: CASRSARGSSYNEQFF. CDR3 nucleotides: TGTGCCAGTAGGTCCGCCCGCGGGAGCTCCTACAATGAGCAGTTCTTC.